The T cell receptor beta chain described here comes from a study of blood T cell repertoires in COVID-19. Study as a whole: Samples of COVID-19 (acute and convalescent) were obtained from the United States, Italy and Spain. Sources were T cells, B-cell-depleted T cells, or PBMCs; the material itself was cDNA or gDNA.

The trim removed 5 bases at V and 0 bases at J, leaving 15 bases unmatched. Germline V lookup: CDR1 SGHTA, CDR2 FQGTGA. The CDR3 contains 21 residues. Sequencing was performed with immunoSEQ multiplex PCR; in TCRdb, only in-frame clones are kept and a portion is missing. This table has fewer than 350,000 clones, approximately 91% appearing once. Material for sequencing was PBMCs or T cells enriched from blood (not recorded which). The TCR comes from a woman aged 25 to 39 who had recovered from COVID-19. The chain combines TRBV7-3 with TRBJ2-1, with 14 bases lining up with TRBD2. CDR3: CASSHPKRLAGGGSSYNEQFF. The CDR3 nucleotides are TGTGCCAGCAGCCACCCCAAGAGACTAGCGGGGGGGGGTAGCTCCTACAATGAGCAGTTCTTC.